Following are 22 T cell receptor beta chains from one sample sequenced in a study of blood T cells in healthy people across ages (dated by TCRdb to the mid-2010s). The library was obtained by 5' RACE. TCRdb records Illumina HiSeq 2500 as the sequencer. The second PCR ran for roughly 7 to 11 cycles and used a J-beta primer mix along with a sample-barcoded 5' primer. TCRdb redid the processing of the public reads, applying fastp at Q25 and MiXCR, and retained in-frame beta chains. Each entry is one CDR3 protein sequence, shown with its most common DNA and genes. This sample lists 250,000 to 300,000 distinct CDR3 sequences; 25% to 30% were detected once. The ten biggest clones cover around 29% of the sample. Sequenced material: blood. All receptors derive from a woman in her 70s in good health.

The chain links TRBV6-5 to TRBJ2-7, with D possibly being TRBD1 or TRBD2 (5 bases each). The V and J ends lost 0 bases and 7 bases respectively, with 16 bases between them. The CDR3 consists of 15 residues. Per germline, CDR1 MNHEY and CDR2 SVGAGI. CDR3 sequence (DNA): TGTGCCAGCAGTTACTCCTTGCGAGGGGTGGGTGAGCAGTACTTC. This translates into CASSYSLRGVGEQYF.

The gene calls are TRBV7-2 and TRBJ2-5; TRBD2 matches 7 bases. The assigned J gene may be wrong: the sequence end matches TRBJ2-1 better. CDR1 and CDR2 (germline): SGHTA, FQGNSA. This CDR3 spans 14 amino acids. Written as DNA, the CDR3 is TGTGCCAGCAGCTCGGGGCGGGAGTTCAATGAGCAGTTCTTC. It is translated as CASSSGREFNEQFF.

In nucleotides, the CDR3 is TGCGCCAGCACGACTAGCGGGAGATTTTCCGGAGACACGCAGTATTTT. Protein: CASTTSGRFSGDTQYF. This rearrangement joins TRBV5-1 to TRBJ2-3; 12 bases are a match to TRBD2. Unmatched junction bases numbered 14, after V lost 6 bases and J lost 9 bases. The CDR3 runs to 16 residues. The germline gives CDR1 SGHRS, CDR2 YFSETQ. Full variable domain (missing parts from reference TRBV5-1 and TRBJ2-3): KAGVTQTPRYLIKTRGQQVTLSCSPISGHRSVSWYQQTPGQGLQFLFEYFSETQRNKGNFPGRFSGRQFSNSRSEMNVSTLELGDSALYLCASTTSGRFSGDTQYFGPGTRLTVL.

This clonotype has a handful of counts. V is TRBV29-1 and J is TRBJ1-2; a weak D match, TRBD1 (5 bases). V lost 6 bases and J lost 2, with 13 bases in between. The CDR3 has 13 amino acids. The germline gives CDR1 SQVTM, CDR2 ANQGSEA. As DNA, the CDR3 is TGCAGCGTCGCCCACCGGGGGAACTATGGCTACACCTTC. Translating gives CSVAHRGNYGYTF.

The chain employs TRBV18 and TRBJ1-1, with TRBD1 identical over 8 bases. The CDR3 is 16 amino acids. The V segment lost 5 bases and the J segment 4 bases; nucleotides outside the gene matches: 12. Looked up from germline, CDR1 is KGHSH and CDR2 is LQKENI. CDR3 sequence: CASSSGQGGSTTEAFF. CDR3 bases: TGTGCCAGCTCATCCGGACAGGGTGGGTCGACCACTGAAGCTTTCTTT.

CDR3 sequence (DNA): TGTGCCAGCAGCTCCCCGGGACAGGGGAACTACGAGCAGTACTTC. Protein: CASSSPGQGNYEQYF. The J gene is TRBJ2-7, the V gene TRBV21-1; the listed D gene, TRBD1, was not tested against the DNA. TRBV21-1 corresponds to a pseudogene. The CDR3 spans 15 residues.

The chain couples TRBV7-9 to TRBJ2-5; no definite D call. The V and J ends lost 1 base and 10 bases respectively, with 10 bases between them. The CDR3 loop spans 12 amino acids. Per the germline V gene, CDR1 is SEHNR and CDR2 is FQNEAQ (reference sequence). This chain's CDR3 is CASSLEAGVQYF. CDR3 coding DNA: TGTGCCAGCAGCTTAGAGGCTGGGGTCCAGTACTTC.

A few counts support this clonotype. J is TRBJ2-5 and V is TRBV28, with 8 nucleotides matching TRBD2. CDR1 is MDHEN, CDR2 SYDVKM, per germline. This CDR3 is 14 amino acids long. V dropped 5 bases and J dropped 5; count of bases not matched to a gene: 7. The CDR3 reads CASSPLGGGETQYF. DNA of the CDR3: TGTGCCAGCAGTCCTCTCGGCGGGGGGGAGACCCAGTACTTC.

The chain links TRBV20-1 to TRBJ2-7; TRBD2 is a possible D gene (6 bases). The tail of the sequence fits TRBJ2-1 better, so the J call may be wrong. Germline V gene lookup returns CDR1 DFQATT and CDR2 SNEGSKA (reference sequence). The CDR3 contains 14 residues. CDR3 sequence: CSAAKGLPSDEQFF. The CDR3 bases are TGCAGTGCTGCGAAAGGACTACCATCGGATGAGCAGTTCTTC.

This clonotype was detected a few times. The J gene is TRBJ2-2, the V gene TRBV20-1, with 10 bases identical to TRBD1. Trimming took 5 bases from V and 6 from J; bases not matched to a gene: 3. Germline V lookup: CDR1 DFQATT, CDR2 SNEGSKA (reference sequence). This CDR3 contains 13 residues. The CDR3 bases are TGCAGTGCTTTGGGACAGGGGCCCGGGGAGCTGTTTTTT. It encodes CSALGQGPGELFF.

J is TRBJ1-1 and V is TRBV5-1; D is perhaps TRBD1 (5 bases). V lost 7 bases, J lost 0 bases, and 10 bases lay in between. Germline V gene data show CDR1 as SGHRS and CDR2 as YFSETQ. The CDR3 length is 13 residues. The CDR3 bases are TGCGCCAGCGGGGGGACCTTGAACACTGAAGCTTTCTTT. This gives the protein CASGGTLNTEAFF.

The chain employs TRBV12-3 or TRBV12-4 and TRBJ2-5, with D perhaps matching TRBD1 (7 bases). The DNA end lines up better with TRBJ2-7; the J call may be wrong. The CDR3 has 13 residues. The CDR3 sequence is CASSFTGEDEQYF. The CDR3 DNA reads TGTGCCAGCAGTTTCACAGGGGAGGACGAGCAGTACTTC.

This clonotype was detected once. This chain connects TRBV29-1 to TRBJ1-1; D not certain. V lost 7 bases to trimming and J lost 0 bases, with 12 bases between them. In germline, CDR1 is SQVTM, CDR2 ANQGSEA. The CDR3 contains 13 residues. The DNA for the CDR3 is TGCAGCGCCGGCAAGAACATGAACACTGAAGCTTTCTTT. This encodes CSAGKNMNTEAFF.

The rearrangement joins TRBV29-1 to TRBJ2-5; perhaps TRBD1 as D (6 bases). The DNA end is a closer match to TRBJ2-7, so the J assignment may be wrong. The CDR3 runs to 12 residues. Germline CDR1 and CDR2: SQVTM and ANQGSEA. This chain's CDR3 is CSARWGQLEQYF. The CDR3 coding sequence is TGCAGCGCCCGATGGGGGCAGCTCGAGCAGTACTTC.

As for this clonotype: This is likely a read error, given that the CDR3 carries no conserved phenylalanine or tryptophan at its end. The gene calls are TRBV5-8 and TRBJ2-2, with a possible D match to TRBD1 (5 bases). The ends were cut back, 2 bases at V and 10 bases at J, with 18 bases in the middle. The CDR3 extends over 15 amino acids. Germline assignment: CDR1 SGHTS and CDR2 YDEGEE. This chain's CDR3 is CASSFILQGGEELFL. CDR3 sequence (DNA): TGTGCCAGCAGCTTTATACTGCAGGGTGGCGAGGAGCTGTTTTTG.

The genes are TRBV29-1 and TRBJ2-3; maybe TRBD2 (5 bases). V lost 4 bases, J lost 4 bases, and 12 bases lay in between. This CDR3 is 13 amino acids long. The germline CDR1 and CDR2 sequences are SQVTM and ANQGSEA. The CDR3 here is CSVVGLRADTQYF. The CDR3 nucleotides are TGCAGCGTTGTCGGACTTCGGGCAGATACGCAGTATTTT.

In its sample, this clonotype was seen a few times. A read error is likely, as this CDR3 ends without the conserved phenylalanine or tryptophan. This chain uses TRBV12-3 or TRBV12-4 with TRBJ2-1; a weak D match, TRBD2 (5 bases). The CDR3 consists of 16 residues. Trimming shortened V by 6 bases and J by 5 bases, and 20 bases separated the two germline ends. CDR3 nucleotides: TGTGCCAGCAGCCCCTCAACAGCGGAATTCAACAATGAGCAGTTCCTC. This sequence encodes CASSPSTAEFNNEQFL.

About this clonotype: Being one base from a much bigger clone, this may be a read error. The chain uses TRBV4-1 and TRBJ1-5; no clear D gene. Germline-derived CDR1 and CDR2 are MGHRA and YSYEKL. The CDR3 length is 16 residues. Trimming took off 0 bases at V and 10 bases at J, with 19 bases between the two ends. The CDR3 nucleotides read TGCGCCAGCAGCCAAGAGGCAAGCGTGCGATTTCACCCCCAGCATTTT. This gives the protein CASSQEASVRFHPQHF.

This clonotype was detected only a few times. The rearrangement links TRBV27 to TRBJ2-5; D remains unclear. The CDR3 contains 16 residues. Per germline, CDR1 MNHEY and CDR2 SMNVEV (reference sequence). V lost 2 bases and J lost 5, with 18 bases in between. The CDR3, as DNA: TGTGCCAGCAGTTTAAAAGTACCCGTCCCCGGGGAGACCCAGTACTTC. It specifies CASSLKVPVPGETQYF.

This clonotype was seen a few times. This chain uses TRBV20-1 with TRBJ1-2, with unresolved D. The germline V gene encodes CDR1 DFQATT and CDR2 SNEGSKA (reference sequence). The CDR3 is 13 residues long. V was trimmed by 3 bases and J by 7 bases, leaving 15 bases between them. DNA of the CDR3: TGCAGTGCTAGTCCTGAGGATCGTGGTGGCTACACCTTC. Amino acid sequence: CSASPEDRGGYTF.

This rearrangement joins TRBV4-3 to TRBJ2-6, with 8 nucleotides matching TRBD1. Germline V CDR1 and CDR2: LGHNA, YSLEER. The V gene end was trimmed by 0 bases and the J gene end by 2 bases; junction bases not matched to a gene: 6. The CDR3 totals 18 residues. The CDR3 loop reads CASSQDPGTGAGANVLTF. The CDR3 region has the DNA TGCGCCAGCAGCCAAGATCCCGGGACAGGCGCTGGGGCCAACGTCCTGACTTTC.

The gene calls are TRBV7-9 and TRBJ2-2, with a tentative D call TRBD1 (6 bases). This CDR3 is 14 amino acids long. The V and J ends lost 6 bases and 1 base respectively, with 9 bases between them. Germline V gene data show CDR1 as SEHNR and CDR2 as FQNEAQ (reference sequence). CDR3 amino acids: CASRIQGNTGELFF. The CDR3 nucleotides are TGTGCCAGCAGAATACAGGGGAACACCGGGGAGCTGTTTTTT.